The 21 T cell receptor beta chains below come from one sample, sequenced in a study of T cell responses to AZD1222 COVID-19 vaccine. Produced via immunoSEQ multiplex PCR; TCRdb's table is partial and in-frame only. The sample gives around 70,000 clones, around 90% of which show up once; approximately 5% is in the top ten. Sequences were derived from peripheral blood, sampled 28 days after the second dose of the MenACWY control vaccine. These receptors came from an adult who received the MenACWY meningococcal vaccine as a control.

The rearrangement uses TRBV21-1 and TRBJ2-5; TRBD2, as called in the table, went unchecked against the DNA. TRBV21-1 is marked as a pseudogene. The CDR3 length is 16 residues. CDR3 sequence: CASSKGGDSYQETQYF. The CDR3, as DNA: TGTGCCAGCAGCAAAGGGGGGGACTCGTACCAAGAGACCCAGTACTTC.

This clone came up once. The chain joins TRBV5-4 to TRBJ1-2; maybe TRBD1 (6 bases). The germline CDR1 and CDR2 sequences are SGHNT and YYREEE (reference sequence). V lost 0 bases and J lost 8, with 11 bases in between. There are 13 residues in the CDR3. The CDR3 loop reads CASSLGRGEGYTF. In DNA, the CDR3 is TGTGCCAGCAGCTTGGGAAGGGGGGAAGGCTACACCTTC.

In nucleotides, the CDR3 is TGTGCCAGCAGCGCAAACGGGGGGGCGGGAGATACGCAGTATTTT. Its protein product is CASSANGGAGDTQYF. The rearrangement uses TRBV7-2 and TRBJ2-3; 8 nucleotides line up with TRBD2. CDR1 is SGHTA and CDR2 is FQGNSA in the germline V gene. The CDR3 is 15 amino acids. V was pared by 5 bases and J by 5 bases, with 9 bases of the junction left unmatched.

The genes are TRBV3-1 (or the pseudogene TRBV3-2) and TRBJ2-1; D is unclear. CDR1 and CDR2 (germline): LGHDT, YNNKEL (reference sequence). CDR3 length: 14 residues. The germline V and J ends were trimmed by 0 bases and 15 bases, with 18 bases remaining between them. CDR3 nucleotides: TGTGCCAGCAGCCAAGATGTTTCGGTGGGCCTAGTGTTCTTC. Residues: CASSQDVSVGLVFF.

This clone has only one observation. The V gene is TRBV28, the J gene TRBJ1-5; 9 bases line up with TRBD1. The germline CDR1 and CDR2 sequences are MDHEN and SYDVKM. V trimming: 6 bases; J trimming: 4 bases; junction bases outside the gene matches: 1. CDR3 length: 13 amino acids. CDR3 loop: CASRGTGNQPQHF. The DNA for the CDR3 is TGTGCCAGCAGAGGGACAGGGAATCAGCCCCAGCATTTT.

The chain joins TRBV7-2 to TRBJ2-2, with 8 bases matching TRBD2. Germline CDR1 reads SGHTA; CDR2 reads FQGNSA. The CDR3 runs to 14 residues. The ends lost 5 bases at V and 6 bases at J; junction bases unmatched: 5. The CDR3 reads CASSPGLASGELFF. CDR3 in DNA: TGTGCCAGCAGCCCCGGACTAGCATCCGGGGAGCTGTTTTTT.

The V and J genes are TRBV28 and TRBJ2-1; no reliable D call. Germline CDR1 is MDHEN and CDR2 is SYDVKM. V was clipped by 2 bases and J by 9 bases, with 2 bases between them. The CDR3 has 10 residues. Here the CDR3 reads CASSLSEQFF. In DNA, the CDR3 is TGTGCCAGCAGTTTAAGTGAGCAGTTCTTC.

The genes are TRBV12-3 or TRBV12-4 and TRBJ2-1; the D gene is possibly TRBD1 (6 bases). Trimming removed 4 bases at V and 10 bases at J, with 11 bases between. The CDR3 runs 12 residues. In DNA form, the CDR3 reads TGTGCCAGCAGTTACAGGGTCGGCGAGCAGTTCTTC. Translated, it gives CASSYRVGEQFF.

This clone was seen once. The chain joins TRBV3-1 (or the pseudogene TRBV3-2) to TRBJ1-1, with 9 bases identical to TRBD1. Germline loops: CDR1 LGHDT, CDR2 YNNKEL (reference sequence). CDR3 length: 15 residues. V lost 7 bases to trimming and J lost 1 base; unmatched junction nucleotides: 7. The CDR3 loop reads CASNTGGRPNTEAFF. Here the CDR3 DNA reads TGTGCCAGCAATACAGGGGGCCGACCGAACACTGAAGCTTTCTTT.

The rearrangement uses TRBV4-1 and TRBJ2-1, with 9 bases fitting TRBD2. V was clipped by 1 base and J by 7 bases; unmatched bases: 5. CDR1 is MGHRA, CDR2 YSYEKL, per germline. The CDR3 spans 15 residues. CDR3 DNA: TGCGCCAGCAGCCAAGGTAGCGGGGGAGGGAATGAGCAGTTCTTC. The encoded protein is CASSQGSGGGNEQFF.

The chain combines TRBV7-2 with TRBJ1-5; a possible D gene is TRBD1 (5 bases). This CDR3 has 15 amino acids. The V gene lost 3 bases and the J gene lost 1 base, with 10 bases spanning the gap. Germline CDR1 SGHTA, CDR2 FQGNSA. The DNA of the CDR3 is TGTGCCAGCAGCTTCAGTAGGGGAAGCAATCAGCCCCAGCATTTT. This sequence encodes CASSFSRGSNQPQHF.

CDR3 residues: CASSTGDRGAYEQYF. The CDR3 DNA follows: TGTGCCAGCAGCACTGGGGACAGGGGGGCGTACGAGCAGTACTTC. This chain joins TRBV9 and TRBJ2-7; TRBD1 matches at 11 bases. Germline loops: CDR1 SGDLS, CDR2 YYNGEE. V lost 4 bases, J lost 4 bases, and 7 bases stayed unmatched. The CDR3 spans 15 residues.

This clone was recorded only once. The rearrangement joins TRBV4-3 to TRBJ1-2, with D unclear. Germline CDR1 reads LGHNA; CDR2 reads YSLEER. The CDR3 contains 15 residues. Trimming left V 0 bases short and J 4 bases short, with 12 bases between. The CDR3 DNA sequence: TGCGCCAGCAGCCAAGATATCGCCAGCTCCTATGGCTACACCTTC. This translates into CASSQDIASSYGYTF.

The CDR3 sequence: CASSLMGQGRADTQYF. CDR3 in DNA: TGCGCCAGCAGCCTAATGGGACAGGGGAGGGCAGATACGCAGTATTTT. V usage is TRBV5-1 and J usage is TRBJ2-3; 10 positions match TRBD1. The junction had 9 bases not matched to a gene; V was cut back by 4 bases and J by 4 bases. Germline CDR1 SGHRS, CDR2 YFSETQ. The CDR3 sequence is 16 residues long.

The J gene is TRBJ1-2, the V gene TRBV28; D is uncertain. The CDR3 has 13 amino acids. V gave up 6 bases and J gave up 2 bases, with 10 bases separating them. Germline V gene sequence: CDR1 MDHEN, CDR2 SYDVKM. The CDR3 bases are TGTGCCAGCAGGGAGGGCCCCAACTATGGCTACACCTTC. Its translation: CASREGPNYGYTF.

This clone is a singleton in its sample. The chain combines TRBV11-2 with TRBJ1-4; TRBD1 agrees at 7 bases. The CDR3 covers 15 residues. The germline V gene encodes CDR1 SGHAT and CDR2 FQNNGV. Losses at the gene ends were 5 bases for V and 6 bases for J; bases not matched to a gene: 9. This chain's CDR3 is CASSTLTGYDEKLFF. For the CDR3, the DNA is TGTGCCAGCAGCACTTTGACAGGGTATGATGAAAAACTGTTTTTT.

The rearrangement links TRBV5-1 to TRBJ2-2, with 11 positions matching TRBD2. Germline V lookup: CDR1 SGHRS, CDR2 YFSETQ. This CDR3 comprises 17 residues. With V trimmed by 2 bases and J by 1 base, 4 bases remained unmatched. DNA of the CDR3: TGCGCCAGCAGCTTAAATCTAGCGGGGGGGAACACCGGGGAGCTGTTTTTT. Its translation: CASSLNLAGGNTGELFF. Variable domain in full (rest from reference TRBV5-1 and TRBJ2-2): KAGVTQTPRYLIKTRGQQVTLSCSPISGHRSVSWYQQTPGQGLQFLFEYFSETQRNKGNFPGRFSGRQFSNSRSEMNVSTLELGDSALYLCASSLNLAGGNTGELFFGEGSRLTVL.

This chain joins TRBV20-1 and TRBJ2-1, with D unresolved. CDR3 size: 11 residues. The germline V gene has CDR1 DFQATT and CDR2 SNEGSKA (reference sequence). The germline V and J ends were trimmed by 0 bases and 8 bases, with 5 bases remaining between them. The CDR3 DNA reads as TGCAGTGCTAGAGAGGGGTATGAGCAGTTCTTC. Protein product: CSAREGYEQFF.

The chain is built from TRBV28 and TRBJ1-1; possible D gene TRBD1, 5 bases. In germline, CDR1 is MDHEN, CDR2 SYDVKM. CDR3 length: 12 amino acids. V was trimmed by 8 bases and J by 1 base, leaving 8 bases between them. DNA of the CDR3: TGTGCCAGCCTGGGACGGAACACTGAAGCTTTCTTT. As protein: CASLGRNTEAFF.

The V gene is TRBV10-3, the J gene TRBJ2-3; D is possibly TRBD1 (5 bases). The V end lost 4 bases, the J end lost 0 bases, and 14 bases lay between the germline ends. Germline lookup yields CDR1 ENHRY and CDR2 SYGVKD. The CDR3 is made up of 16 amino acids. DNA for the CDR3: TGTGCCATCAGTGCAATCAGGGCCTCGAGCACAGATACGCAGTATTTT. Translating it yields CAISAIRASSTDTQYF.

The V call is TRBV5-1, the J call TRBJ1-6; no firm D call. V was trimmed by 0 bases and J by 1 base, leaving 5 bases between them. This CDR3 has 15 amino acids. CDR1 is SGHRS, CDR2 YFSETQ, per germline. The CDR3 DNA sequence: TGCGCCAGCAGCTTGGGGATTTCCTATAATTCACCCCTCCACTTT. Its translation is CASSLGISYNSPLHF.